Here is one T cell receptor (beta chain) with its context. Antigen unknown. Libraries of bulk TCR were made by previously described methods (with listed TCR primers). TCRdb called the PCR reads again in MiXCR, with one record for every CDR3 protein. The table lists about half a million distinct CDR3 sequences, under 30% of them singletons. Between roughly 19,000 and 1,100,000 sorted cells, with 10%, 30% or 50% RNA, yielded naive CD8 libraries. Sorting was used to obtain naive CD8 T cells (CD8+CD4-CCR7+CD45RA+). The data originate from a study of molecular identifiers for immune sequencing clone quantification. V was shortened by 1 base and J by 0 bases, with 15 bases between the two germline ends. The germline gives CDR1 SGHTA, CDR2 FQGNSA. This CDR3 has 17 residues. Study results and caveats: Underestimated sizes of highly expanded clones could result from identical TCR molecules that share a barcode.

The chain uses TRBV7-2 and TRBJ1-1; no clear D. The sequence was collected from a human donor in good health. Some libraries in this study had Jurkat cell RNA spiked in. The sample was naive CD8+ T cells from blood, with Jurkat cell RNA spiked in. As for subset: FACS-sorted CD8+CD4-CCR7+CD45RA+ naive T cells. CDR3 nucleotides: TGTGCCAGCAGCTTAGGCCCCAGTAGTACGATGAACACTGAAGCTTTCTTT. Amino acids: CASSLGPSSTMNTEAFF.